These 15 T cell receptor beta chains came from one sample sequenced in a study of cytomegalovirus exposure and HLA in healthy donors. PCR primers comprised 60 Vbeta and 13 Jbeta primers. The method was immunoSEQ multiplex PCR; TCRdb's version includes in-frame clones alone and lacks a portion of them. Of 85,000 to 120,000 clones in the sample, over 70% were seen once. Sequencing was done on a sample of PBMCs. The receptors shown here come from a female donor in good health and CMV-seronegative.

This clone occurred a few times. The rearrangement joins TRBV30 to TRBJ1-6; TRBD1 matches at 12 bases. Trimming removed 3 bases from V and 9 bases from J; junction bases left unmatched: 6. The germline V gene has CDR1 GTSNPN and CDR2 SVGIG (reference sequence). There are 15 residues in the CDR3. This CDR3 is CAWRGTGGGGSPLHF. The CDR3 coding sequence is TGTGCCTGGAGGGGGACAGGGGGCGGGGGTTCACCCCTCCACTTT. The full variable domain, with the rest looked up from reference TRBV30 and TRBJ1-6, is SQTIHQWPATLVQPVGSPLSLECTVEGTSNPNLYWYRQAAGRGLQLLFYSVGIGQISSEVPQNLSASRPQDRQFILSSKKLLLSDSGFYLCAWRGTGGGGSPLHFGNGTRLTVT.

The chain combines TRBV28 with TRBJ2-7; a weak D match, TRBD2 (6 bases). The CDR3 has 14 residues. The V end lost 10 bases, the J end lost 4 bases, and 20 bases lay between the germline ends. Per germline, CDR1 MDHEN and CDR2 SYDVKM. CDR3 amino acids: CATRLAPRGYEQYF. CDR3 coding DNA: TGTGCCACACGCCTAGCCCCTCGGGGGTACGAGCAGTACTTC.

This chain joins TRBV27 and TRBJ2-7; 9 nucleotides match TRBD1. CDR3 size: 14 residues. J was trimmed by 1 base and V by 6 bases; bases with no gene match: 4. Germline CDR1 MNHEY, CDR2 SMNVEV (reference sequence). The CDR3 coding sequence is TGTGCCAGCAGGCGACAGGGGGTTTCCTACGAGCAGTACTTC. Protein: CASRRQGVSYEQYF.

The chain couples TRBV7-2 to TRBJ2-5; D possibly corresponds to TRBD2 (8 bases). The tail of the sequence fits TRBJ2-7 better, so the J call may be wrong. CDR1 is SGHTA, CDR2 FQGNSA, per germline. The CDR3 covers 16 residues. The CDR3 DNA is TGTGCCAGCAGCCGACAGGGCGGGAGGAGCTCCTACGAGCAGTACTTC. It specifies CASSRQGGRSSYEQYF.

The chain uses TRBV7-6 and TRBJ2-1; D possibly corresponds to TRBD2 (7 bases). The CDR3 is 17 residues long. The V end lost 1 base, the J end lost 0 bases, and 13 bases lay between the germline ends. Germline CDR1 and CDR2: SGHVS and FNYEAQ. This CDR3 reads CASSLGGGGSSYNEQFF. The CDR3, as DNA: TGTGCCAGCAGCTTAGGGGGGGGCGGAAGCTCCTACAATGAGCAGTTCTTC.

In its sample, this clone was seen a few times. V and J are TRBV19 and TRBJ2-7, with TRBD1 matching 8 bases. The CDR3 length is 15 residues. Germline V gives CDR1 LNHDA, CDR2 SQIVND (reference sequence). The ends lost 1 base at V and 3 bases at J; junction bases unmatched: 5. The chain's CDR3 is CASSIVGTGGYEQYF. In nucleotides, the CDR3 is TGTGCCAGTAGTATAGTAGGGACAGGTGGCTACGAGCAGTACTTC.

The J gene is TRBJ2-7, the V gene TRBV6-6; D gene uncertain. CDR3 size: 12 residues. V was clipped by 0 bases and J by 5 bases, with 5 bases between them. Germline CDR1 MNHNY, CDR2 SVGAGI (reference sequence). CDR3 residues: CASSYSSNEQYF. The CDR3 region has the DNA TGTGCCAGCAGTTACTCGAGCAACGAGCAGTACTTC.

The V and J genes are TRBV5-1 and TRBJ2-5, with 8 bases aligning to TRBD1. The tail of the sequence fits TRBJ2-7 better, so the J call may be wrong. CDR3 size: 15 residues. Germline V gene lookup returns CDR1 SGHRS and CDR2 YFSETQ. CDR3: CASSLERTGLDEQYF. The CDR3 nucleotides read TGCGCCAGCAGCTTGGAAAGGACAGGGCTAGACGAGCAGTACTTC.

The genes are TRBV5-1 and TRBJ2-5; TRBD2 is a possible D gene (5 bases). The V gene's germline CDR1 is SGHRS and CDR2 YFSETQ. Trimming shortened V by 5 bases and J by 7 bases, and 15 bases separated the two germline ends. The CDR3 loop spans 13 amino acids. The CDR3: CASSLTPAGTQYF. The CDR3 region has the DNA TGCGCCAGCAGTCTTACACCGGCGGGGACCCAGTACTTC. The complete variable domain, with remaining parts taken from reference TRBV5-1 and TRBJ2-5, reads KAGVTQTPRYLIKTRGQQVTLSCSPISGHRSVSWYQQTPGQGLQFLFEYFSETQRNKGNFPGRFSGRQFSNSRSEMNVSTLELGDSALYLCASSLTPAGTQYFGPGTRLLVL.

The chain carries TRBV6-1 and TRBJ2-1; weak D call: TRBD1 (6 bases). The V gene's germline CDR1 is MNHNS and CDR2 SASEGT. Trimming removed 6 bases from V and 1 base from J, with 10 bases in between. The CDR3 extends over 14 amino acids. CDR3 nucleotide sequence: TGTGCCAGCAGAACAGGGCCGTCCTACAATGAGCAGTTCTTC. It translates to CASRTGPSYNEQFF.

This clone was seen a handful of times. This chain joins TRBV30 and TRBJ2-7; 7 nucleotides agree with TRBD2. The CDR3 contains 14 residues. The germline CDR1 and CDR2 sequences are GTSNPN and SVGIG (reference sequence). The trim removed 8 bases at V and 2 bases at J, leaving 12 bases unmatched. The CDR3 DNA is TGTGCCCGGGATAGCCGGGGGGATACCTACGAGCAGTACTTC. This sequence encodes CARDSRGDTYEQYF.

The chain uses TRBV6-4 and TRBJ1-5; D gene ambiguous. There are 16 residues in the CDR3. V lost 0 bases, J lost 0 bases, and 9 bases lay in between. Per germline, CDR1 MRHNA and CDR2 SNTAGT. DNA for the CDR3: TGTGCCAGCAGTGACTCGTCCGGGTATAGCAATCAGCCCCAGCATTTT. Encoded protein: CASSDSSGYSNQPQHF.

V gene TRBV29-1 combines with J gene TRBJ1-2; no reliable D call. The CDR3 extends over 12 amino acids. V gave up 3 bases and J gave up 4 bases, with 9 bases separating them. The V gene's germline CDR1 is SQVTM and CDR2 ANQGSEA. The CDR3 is CSVEEHSYGYTF. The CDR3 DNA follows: TGCAGCGTTGAGGAACACAGCTATGGCTACACCTTC.

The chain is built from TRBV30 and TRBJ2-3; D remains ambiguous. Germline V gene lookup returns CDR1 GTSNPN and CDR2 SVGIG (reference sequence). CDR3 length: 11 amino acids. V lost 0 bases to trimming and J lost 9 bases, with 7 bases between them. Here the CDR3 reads CAWSVGDTQYF. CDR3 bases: TGTGCCTGGAGTGTAGGAGACACGCAGTATTTT.

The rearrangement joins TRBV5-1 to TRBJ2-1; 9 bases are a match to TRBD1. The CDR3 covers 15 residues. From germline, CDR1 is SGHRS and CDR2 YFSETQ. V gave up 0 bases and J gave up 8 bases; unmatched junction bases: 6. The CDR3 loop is CASSLAGTGIDEQFF. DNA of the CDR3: TGCGCCAGCAGCTTGGCCGGGACAGGGATCGATGAGCAGTTCTTC. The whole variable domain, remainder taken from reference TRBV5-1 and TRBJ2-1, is KAGVTQTPRYLIKTRGQQVTLSCSPISGHRSVSWYQQTPGQGLQFLFEYFSETQRNKGNFPGRFSGRQFSNSRSEMNVSTLELGDSALYLCASSLAGTGIDEQFFGPGTRLTVL.